This T cell receptor (beta chain) was captured by sequencing in a study of CD8 T cells in ankylosing spondylitis. General study results and limits: For ankylosing spondylitis blood, a TCR beta motif of several highly homologous variants appeared characteristic. The authors found the disease-linked clones to be CD8+ and relatively rare in peripheral blood. Earlier authors reported some of these motif variants in reactive arthritis synovial fluid and blood.

5'-RACE, quantitative and with molecular barcodes, yielded the TCR beta libraries. TCRdb used MiXCR to reprocess the 5' RACE reads, holding one entry per CDR3 protein. The data contain 150,000 to 200,000 distinct CDR3 sequences, 10% to 15% of them singletons. Trimming cost V 3 bases and J 2 bases, with 18 bases left between them. The length of the CDR3 is 17 residues. CDR1 MGHRA and CDR2 YSYEKL come from the germline V gene. This clonotype occurred many times. Its antigen remains unidentified. V gene TRBV4-1 combines with J gene TRBJ2-3, with D perhaps given as TRBD1 or TRBD2 (6 bases each). The clonotype was recovered from a female donor with ankylosing spondylitis or in good health (not recorded which). The specimen sequenced was blood, either unsorted or a sorted T cell fraction (not recorded which). CDR3 sequence reads: CASSHPEGGPYTDTQYF. The CDR3 DNA follows: TGCGCCAGCAGCCATCCAGAGGGGGGACCATACACAGATACGCAGTATTTT.